The clone carrying this T cell receptor beta chain was counted between two and nine times. Its antigen remains unknown. Sample-barcoded 5' priming and a J-beta primer mix drove a second PCR of roughly 7 to 11 cycles. The authors tagged each cDNA molecule using a template-switch adaptor with 12 random nucleotides. TCRdb re-called the 5' RACE reads through MiXCR, storing one row per CDR3 protein. The top ten clones hold around 8% of a sample with about 1,600,000 distinct CDR3 sequences, about 40% of them seen once. These data come from a study of blood T cells in healthy people across ages. Study information: T cells yielded about one barcoded beta molecule per two cells through template switching.

Germline CDR1 and CDR2: LGHDT and YNNKEL (reference sequence). The CDR3 runs 15 residues. V lost 4 bases and J lost 2, with 9 bases in between. The study, taken as a whole, reports: Expanded clonotype shifts may have been confounded, as the donors had an unknown CMV status.

This chain joins TRBV3-1 and TRBJ1-6; a possible D gene is TRBD1 (5 bases). The sequence came from a young woman in good health. The specimen was blood. The CDR3 region is CASSPGGAYNSPLHF. The CDR3 DNA is TGTGCCAGCAGCCCCGGGGGAGCCTATAATTCACCCCTCCACTTT.